This TCR beta chain was found in a study of blood T cell repertoires in COVID-19. Study information: Sites across the United States, Italy and Spain contributed samples from acute and convalescent COVID-19.

The CDR3 covers 16 residues. V gave up 1 base and J gave up 4 bases, with 14 bases separating them. Per germline, CDR1 LGHDT and CDR2 YNNKEL (reference sequence). Profiled with immunoSEQ multiplex PCR; TCRdb holds only in-frame clones, not every one. The sample lists about 160,000 clones; around 81% were seen once. This clone was detected only a few times. Enrollees, roughly 18 to 95 years old, lived in fewer than 25 US areas. Recovered status in Cohort 3 required two negative PCRs, clearance, or symptom resolution. Sequenced sample: PBMCs or T cells enriched from blood (not recorded which). This chain links TRBV3-1 (or the pseudogene TRBV3-2) with TRBJ1-5; weak D call: TRBD1 (5 bases). The receptor was derived from a man aged 35 to 55 who had recovered from COVID-19. The CDR3 loop is CASSQAQGGENQPQHF. DNA for the CDR3: TGTGCCAGCAGCCAAGCCCAGGGAGGGGAAAATCAGCCCCAGCATTTT.